The 21 T cell receptor beta chains below come from one sample, sequenced in a study of OX40 agonist ivuxolimab in advanced cancers. Assay used: immunoSEQ multiplex PCR; TCRdb lists only in-frame clones, some missing. Of tens of thousands of clones detected, more than 85% appear once; the ten largest clones hold 2% to 3%. The source material was CD4+ or CD8+ T cells sorted from blood, sampled in a trial of the OX40 agonist ivuxolimab. Every receptor here comes from an adult with an advanced solid tumor such as melanoma, head and neck, liver or kidney cancer.

The J gene is TRBJ2-2, the V gene TRBV7-3; D may be TRBD1 (5 bases). The germline V gene has CDR1 SGHTA and CDR2 FQGTGA. V dropped 4 bases and J dropped 1 base, with 7 bases sitting between them. This CDR3 has 14 amino acids. CDR3 DNA sequence: TGTGCCAGCAGCTCCGGACAGAACACCGGGGAGCTGTTTTTT. It codes for CASSSGQNTGELFF.

The CDR3 DNA is TGTGCCAGCTCCTTCTTTGGCTGGGGCGACAACCTCTACAATGAGCAGTTCTTC. As protein: CASSFFGWGDNLYNEQFF. This sequence joins TRBV5-6 and TRBJ2-1; TRBD1 is a possible D gene (5 bases). Trimming cost V 7 bases and J 3 bases, with 26 bases left between them. The CDR3 contains 18 residues. CDR1 is SGHDT and CDR2 is YYEEEE in the germline V gene.

J is TRBJ2-3 and V is TRBV5-4, with 7 bases matching TRBD2. J was trimmed by 4 bases and V by 0 bases; bases with no gene match: 2. The V gene's germline CDR1 is SGHNT and CDR2 YYREEE (reference sequence). This CDR3 has 14 amino acids. This CDR3 is CASSLASGADTQYF. As DNA, the CDR3 is TGTGCCAGCAGCTTGGCTAGCGGAGCAGATACGCAGTATTTT.

This chain links TRBV7-2 with TRBJ2-7, with D perhaps TRBD1 or TRBD2 (5 bases each). V lost 4 bases to trimming and J lost 3 bases, with 10 bases between them. The germline gives CDR1 SGHTA, CDR2 FQGNSA. There are 13 residues in the CDR3. CDR3 residues: CASSWDAGYEQYV. Here the CDR3 DNA reads TGTGCCAGCAGCTGGGACGCCGGCTACGAGCAGTACGTC.

The chain has TRBV7-2 and TRBJ1-2; D is unclear. The CDR3 sequence is 11 residues long. Per the germline V gene, CDR1 is SGHTA and CDR2 is FQGNSA. The V end lost 1 base, the J end lost 3 bases, and 0 bases lay between the germline ends. DNA of the CDR3: TGTGCCAGCAGCTTAGACTATGGCTACACCTTC. Translated: CASSLDYGYTF.

This clone appeared once. The chain is built from TRBV7-2 and TRBJ1-4; D may be TRBD1 (6 bases). Trimming stripped 5 bases from V and 8 bases from J, with 12 bases between. Germline V CDR1 and CDR2: SGHTA, FQGNSA. This CDR3 has 13 residues. DNA for the CDR3: TGTGCCAGCAGCCCGAATAGGGGGGAAAAACTGTTTTTT. It translates to CASSPNRGEKLFF.

This chain links TRBV4-3 with TRBJ1-2, with D maybe TRBD1 (5 bases). V lost 3 bases and J 7 bases, leaving 12 bases between the germline ends. Germline V lookup: CDR1 LGHNA, CDR2 YSLEER. CDR3 length: 13 residues. The CDR3 DNA follows: TGCGCCAGCAGCCATTTAGGGGTTCCTGGCTACACCTTC. Translating it yields CASSHLGVPGYTF.

This clone was detected only once. The rearrangement uses TRBV6-6 and TRBJ2-3; D is possibly TRBD2 (6 bases). The length of the CDR3 is 13 residues. Trimming shortened V by 4 bases and J by 1 base, and 6 bases separated the two germline ends. Germline-derived CDR1 and CDR2 are MNHNY and SVGAGI (reference sequence). The CDR3 DNA follows: TGTGCCAGCAGTTTAGCGGGCACAGATACGCAGTATTTT. Its protein is CASSLAGTDTQYF.

The genes are TRBV6-5 and TRBJ1-2; 10 nucleotides agree with TRBD1. Per the germline V gene, CDR1 is MNHEY and CDR2 is SVGAGI. Trimming took 4 bases from V and 4 from J; bases not matched to a gene: 3. This CDR3 spans 14 amino acids. CDR3 protein: CASSFRDRGYGYTF. DNA of the CDR3: TGTGCCAGCAGTTTCCGGGACAGGGGCTATGGCTACACCTTC.

The chain combines TRBV7-3 with TRBJ2-3, with 9 positions matching TRBD2. Unmatched junction bases numbered 7, after V lost 4 bases and J lost 2 bases. The germline V gene encodes CDR1 SGHTA and CDR2 FQGTGA. This CDR3 is built from 16 residues. CDR3 bases: TGTGCCAGCAGCTCGGGGAGCGGGGGGTTCACAGATACGCAGTATTTT. Protein product: CASSSGSGGFTDTQYF.

J is TRBJ1-2 and V is TRBV6-5; 7 nucleotides agree with TRBD1. Trimming cost V 11 bases and J 6 bases; bases outside gene matches: 12. Germline values: CDR1 MNHEY, CDR2 SVGAGI. The CDR3 totals 13 residues. CDR3 sequence: CACRGGGKDGYTF. The DNA for the CDR3 is TGTGCCTGCCGGGGAGGGGGCAAAGATGGCTACACCTTC.

The chain has TRBV10-3 and TRBJ2-3; 9 nucleotides match TRBD2. Germline V gives CDR1 ENHRY, CDR2 SYGVKD. With 2 bases clipped from V and 2 bases from J, the junction kept 2 bases outside the gene matches. The CDR3 sequence is 15 residues long. The CDR3 protein is CAISEGGGDTDTQYF. The CDR3 DNA reads as TGTGCCATCAGTGAGGGCGGGGGGGACACAGATACGCAGTATTTT.

The chain uses TRBV20-1 and TRBJ1-6; D not resolved. The V end was cut by 1 base, the J end by 9 bases, with 4 bases between. The germline CDR1 and CDR2 sequences are DFQATT and SNEGSKA (reference sequence). This CDR3 spans 11 amino acids. CDR3 residues: CSARACSPLHF. CDR3 nucleotides: TGCAGTGCTAGAGCGTGTTCACCCCTCCACTTT.

The chain employs TRBV21-1 and TRBJ1-4; TRBD1, the table's D call, was not compared with the DNA. TRBV21-1 is annotated as a pseudogene. The CDR3 length is 14 residues. The chain's CDR3 is CASSNDRGGEKLFF. CDR3 nucleotides: TGTGCCAGCAGCAACGACAGGGGCGGCGAAAAACTGTTTTTT.

The chain joins TRBV20-1 to TRBJ1-1, with a possible D match to TRBD1 (6 bases). This CDR3 comprises 11 residues. The V gene lost 5 bases and the J gene lost 12 bases, with 16 bases spanning the gap. From germline, CDR1 is DFQATT and CDR2 SNEGSKA (reference sequence). CDR3 in DNA: TGCAGTGCTCAAGGGGGGACGCAACCTTTCTTT. As protein: CSAQGGTQPFF.

The V gene is TRBV18, the J gene TRBJ1-5; 7 positions agree with TRBD1. V lost 4 bases, J lost 7 bases, and 10 bases stayed unmatched. Germline V gene lookup returns CDR1 KGHSH and CDR2 LQKENI. CDR3 length equals 15 residues. CDR3 nucleotides: TGTGCCAGCTCACTATCAACAGGGGCTATGCAGCCCCAGCATTTT. The encoded protein is CASSLSTGAMQPQHF.

The J gene is TRBJ1-1, the V gene TRBV5-6, with no clear D. The V and J ends lost 1 base and 0 bases respectively, with 7 bases between them. There are 14 residues in the CDR3. CDR1 and CDR2 (germline): SGHDT, YYEEEE. DNA of the CDR3: TGTGCCAGCAGCTTGATAGGTGTGAACACTGAAGCTTTCTTT. As protein: CASSLIGVNTEAFF.

The chain has TRBV7-2 and TRBJ2-1; D is possibly TRBD2 (7 bases). The CDR3 is 17 amino acids. The V end was cut by 5 bases, the J end by 7 bases, with 24 bases between. Germline CDR1 is SGHTA and CDR2 is FQGNSA. CDR3 loop: CASSILGGLRTVNEQFF. The DNA for the CDR3 is TGTGCCAGCAGCATTTTGGGGGGGCTAAGGACAGTAAATGAGCAGTTCTTC.

The chain carries TRBV27 and TRBJ1-5; no firm D call. The CDR3 runs to 13 residues. V gave up 2 bases and J gave up 6 bases, with 8 bases separating them. Germline loops: CDR1 MNHEY, CDR2 SMNVEV (reference sequence). The CDR3 loop is CASSLRVLQPQHF. CDR3 nucleotide sequence: TGTGCCAGCAGTTTACGCGTTCTTCAGCCCCAGCATTTT.

The rearrangement uses TRBV28 and TRBJ1-1; D is ambiguous. The germline V and J ends were trimmed by 5 bases and 4 bases, with 11 bases remaining between them. Germline V lookup: CDR1 MDHEN, CDR2 SYDVKM. The CDR3 spans 13 residues. The CDR3 protein is CASSQAPSTEAFF. The DNA of the CDR3 is TGTGCCAGCAGTCAGGCACCCTCCACTGAAGCTTTCTTT.

The chain combines TRBV7-9 with TRBJ2-3; TRBD2 matches at 8 bases. In germline, CDR1 is SEHNR, CDR2 FQNEAQ (reference sequence). Trimming cost V 4 bases and J 2 bases; bases outside gene matches: 8. There are 16 residues in the CDR3. Written as DNA, the CDR3 is TGTGCCAGCAGCTACCTTAGCGGGGCCTCCACAGATACGCAGTATTTT. Translated, it gives CASSYLSGASTDTQYF.